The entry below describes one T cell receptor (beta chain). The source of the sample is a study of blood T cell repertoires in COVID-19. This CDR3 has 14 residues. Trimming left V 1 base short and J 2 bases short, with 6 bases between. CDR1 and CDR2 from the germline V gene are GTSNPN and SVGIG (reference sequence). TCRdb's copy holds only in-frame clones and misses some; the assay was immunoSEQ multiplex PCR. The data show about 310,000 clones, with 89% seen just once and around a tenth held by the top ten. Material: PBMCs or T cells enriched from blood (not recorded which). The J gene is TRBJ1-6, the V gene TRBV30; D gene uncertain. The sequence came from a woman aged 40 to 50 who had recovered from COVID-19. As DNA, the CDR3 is TGTGCCTGGAGTGGGCTGACCTATAATTCACCCCTCCACTTT. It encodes CAWSGLTYNSPLHF.